The 4 T cell receptor beta chains below all came from one sample that was sequenced in a study of T cells expressing NK-cell markers (dated by TCRdb to the early 2020s). Library preparation was by 5' RACE. Reads for this sample came from an Illumina HiSeq 2000. Each CDR3 protein sequence appears as one entry after TCRdb reprocessed the reads, and no DNA is included. The data table for this sample lists 550,000 to 600,000 distinct CDR3 sequences. The top ten clonotypes cover approximately 3.6% of the sample. Specimen: blood T cells: a sorted CD56 or NKG2C T cell subset, CD4+ or CD8+ T cells, or bulk PBMC T cells (not recorded which). All receptors come from a man in his late teens or twenties in good health. Donor details come from another sample of the same person, matched by shared clones.

V and J are TRBV29-1 and TRBJ2-5; TCRdb returns TRBD2, unconfirmable since there is no DNA. The CDR3 contains 15 residues. Germline assignment: CDR1 SQVTM and CDR2 ANQGSEA. The CDR3 loop is CSVGKLAGGGETQYF.

The chain couples TRBV6-5 to TRBJ2-3; without DNA, the TCRdb call of TRBD1 cannot be checked. Germline V gene sequence: CDR1 MNHEY, CDR2 SVGAGI. The CDR3 is 16 residues long. This chain's CDR3 is CASSSCETGYTDTQYF.

This chain uses TRBV20-1 with TRBJ2-5; the TRBD1 assignment by TCRdb is unverifiable without DNA. The CDR3 spans 13 residues. CDR1 and CDR2 (germline): DFQATT, SNEGSKA (reference sequence). CDR3: CSALSLGRQTQYF.

V is TRBV28 and J is TRBJ1-1; TCRdb's D gene call, TRBD1, goes unchecked for lack of DNA. Germline V gene sequence: CDR1 MDHEN, CDR2 SYDVKM. The CDR3 loop spans 15 amino acids. The CDR3 protein is CAVCDWGRVSTEAFF.